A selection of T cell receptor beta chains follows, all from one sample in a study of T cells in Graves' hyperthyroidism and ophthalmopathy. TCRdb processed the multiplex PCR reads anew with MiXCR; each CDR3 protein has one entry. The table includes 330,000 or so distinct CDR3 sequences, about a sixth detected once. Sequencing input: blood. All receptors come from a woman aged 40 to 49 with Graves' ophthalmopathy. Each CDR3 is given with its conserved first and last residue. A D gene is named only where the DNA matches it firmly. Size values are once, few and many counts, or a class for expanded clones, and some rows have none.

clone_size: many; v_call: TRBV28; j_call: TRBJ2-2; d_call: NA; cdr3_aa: CASSGTPNTGELFF; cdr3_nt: TGTGCCAGTTCCGGGACGCCGAACACCGGGGAGCTGTTTTTT
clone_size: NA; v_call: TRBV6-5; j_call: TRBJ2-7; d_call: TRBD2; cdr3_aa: CASSYSSFGRARNEQYF; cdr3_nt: TGTGCCAGCAGTTACTCGAGTTTCGGGAGGGCCAGGAACGAGCAGTACTTC
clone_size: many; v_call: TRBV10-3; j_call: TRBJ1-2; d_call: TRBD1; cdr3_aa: CAISEGTGANYGYTF; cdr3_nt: TGTGCCATCAGTGAAGGGACAGGGGCTAACTATGGCTACACCTTC
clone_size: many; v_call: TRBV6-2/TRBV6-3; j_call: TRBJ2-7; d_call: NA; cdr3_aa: CASSPRESSYEQYF; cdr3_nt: TGTGCCAGCAGCCCTCGGGAGAGCTCCTACGAGCAGTACTTC
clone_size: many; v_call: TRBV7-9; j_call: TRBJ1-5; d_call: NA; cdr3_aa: CASSLGPGDQPQHF; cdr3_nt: TGTGCCAGCAGCCTGGGACCGGGGGACCAGCCCCAGCATTTT
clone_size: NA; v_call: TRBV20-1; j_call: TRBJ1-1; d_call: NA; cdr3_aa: CSATGYWTEAFF; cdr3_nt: TGCAGTGCTACAGGGTATTGGACTGAAGCTTTCTTT
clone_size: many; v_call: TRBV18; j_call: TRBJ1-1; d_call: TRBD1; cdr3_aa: CASTTGWDTEAFF; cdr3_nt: TGTGCCAGCACGACAGGGTGGGACACTGAAGCTTTCTTT
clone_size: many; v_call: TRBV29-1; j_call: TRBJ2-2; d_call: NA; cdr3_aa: CSVDMGNTGELFF; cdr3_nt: TGCAGCGTGGACATGGGAAACACCGGGGAGCTGTTTTTT
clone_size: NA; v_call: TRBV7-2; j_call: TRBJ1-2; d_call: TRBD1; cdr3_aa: CASRSQGAWGYTF; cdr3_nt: TGTGCCAGCAGATCACAGGGGGCCTGGGGCTACACCTTC
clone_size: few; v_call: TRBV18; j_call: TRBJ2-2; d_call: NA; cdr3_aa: CASSPAVRNKAGELFF; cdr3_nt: TGTGCCAGCTCACCTGCGGTGAGAAACAAGGCCGGGGAGCTGTTTTTT